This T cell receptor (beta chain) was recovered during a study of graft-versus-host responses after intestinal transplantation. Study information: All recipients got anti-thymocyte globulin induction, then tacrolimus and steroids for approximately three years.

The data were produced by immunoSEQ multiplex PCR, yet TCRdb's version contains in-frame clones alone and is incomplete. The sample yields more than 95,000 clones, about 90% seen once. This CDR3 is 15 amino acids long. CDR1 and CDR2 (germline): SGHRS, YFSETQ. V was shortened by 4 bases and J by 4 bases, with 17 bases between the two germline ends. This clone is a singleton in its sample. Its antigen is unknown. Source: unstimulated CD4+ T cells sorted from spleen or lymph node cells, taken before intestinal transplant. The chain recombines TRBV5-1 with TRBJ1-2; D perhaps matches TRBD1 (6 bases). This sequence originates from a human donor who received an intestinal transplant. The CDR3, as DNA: TGCGCCAGCAGCGTATTGACAGGCGAACTCTATGGCTACACCTTC. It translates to CASSVLTGELYGYTF.